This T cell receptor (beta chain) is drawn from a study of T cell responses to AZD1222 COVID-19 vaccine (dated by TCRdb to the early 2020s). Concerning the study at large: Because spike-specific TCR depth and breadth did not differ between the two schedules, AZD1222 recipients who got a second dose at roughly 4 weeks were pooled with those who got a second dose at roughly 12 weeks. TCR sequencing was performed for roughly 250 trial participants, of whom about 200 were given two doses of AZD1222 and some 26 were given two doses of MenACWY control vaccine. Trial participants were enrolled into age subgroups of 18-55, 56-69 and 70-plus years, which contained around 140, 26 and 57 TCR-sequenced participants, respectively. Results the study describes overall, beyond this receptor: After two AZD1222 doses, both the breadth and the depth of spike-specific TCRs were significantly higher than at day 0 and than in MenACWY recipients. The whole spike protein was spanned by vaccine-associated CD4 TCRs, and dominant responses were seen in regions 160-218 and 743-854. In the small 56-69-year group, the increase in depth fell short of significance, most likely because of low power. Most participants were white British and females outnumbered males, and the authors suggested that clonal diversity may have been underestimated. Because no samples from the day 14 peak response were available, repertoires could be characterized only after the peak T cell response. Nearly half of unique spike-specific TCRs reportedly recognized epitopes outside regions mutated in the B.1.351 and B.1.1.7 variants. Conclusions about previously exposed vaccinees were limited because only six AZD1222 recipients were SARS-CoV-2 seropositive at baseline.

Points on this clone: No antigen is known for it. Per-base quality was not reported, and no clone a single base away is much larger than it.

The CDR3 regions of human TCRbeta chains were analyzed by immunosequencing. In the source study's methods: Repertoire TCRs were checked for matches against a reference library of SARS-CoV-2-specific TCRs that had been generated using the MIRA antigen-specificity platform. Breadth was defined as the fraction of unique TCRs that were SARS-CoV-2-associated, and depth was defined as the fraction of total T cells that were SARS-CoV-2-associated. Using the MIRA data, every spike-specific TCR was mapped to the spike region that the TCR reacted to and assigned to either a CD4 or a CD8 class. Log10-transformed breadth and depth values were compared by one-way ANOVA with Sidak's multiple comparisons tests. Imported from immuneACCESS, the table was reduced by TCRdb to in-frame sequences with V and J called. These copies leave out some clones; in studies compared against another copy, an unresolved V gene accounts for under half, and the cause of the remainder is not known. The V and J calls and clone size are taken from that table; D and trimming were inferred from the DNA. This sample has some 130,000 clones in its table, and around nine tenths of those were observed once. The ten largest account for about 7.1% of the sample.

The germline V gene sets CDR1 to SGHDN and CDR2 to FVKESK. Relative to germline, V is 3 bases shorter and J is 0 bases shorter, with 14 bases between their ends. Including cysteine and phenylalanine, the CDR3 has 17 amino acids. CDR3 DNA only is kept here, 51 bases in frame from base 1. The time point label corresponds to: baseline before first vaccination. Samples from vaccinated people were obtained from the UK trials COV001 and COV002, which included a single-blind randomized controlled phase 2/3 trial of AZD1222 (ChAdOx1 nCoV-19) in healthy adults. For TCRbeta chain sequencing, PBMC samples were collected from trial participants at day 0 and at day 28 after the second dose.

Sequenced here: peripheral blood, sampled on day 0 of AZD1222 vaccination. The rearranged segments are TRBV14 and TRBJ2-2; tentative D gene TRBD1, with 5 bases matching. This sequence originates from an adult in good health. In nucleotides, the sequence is TGTGCCAGCAGCCAGAGAAGCTGGGGCGCGAACACCGGGGAGCTGTTTTTT. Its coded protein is CASSQRSWGANTGELFF. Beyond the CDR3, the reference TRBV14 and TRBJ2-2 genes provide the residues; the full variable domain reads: EAGVTQFPSHSVIEKGQTVTLRCDPISGHDNLYWYRRVMGKEIKFLLHFVKESKQDESGMPNNRFLAERTGGTYSTLKVQPAELEDSGVYFCASSQRSWGANTGELFFGEGSRLTVL.